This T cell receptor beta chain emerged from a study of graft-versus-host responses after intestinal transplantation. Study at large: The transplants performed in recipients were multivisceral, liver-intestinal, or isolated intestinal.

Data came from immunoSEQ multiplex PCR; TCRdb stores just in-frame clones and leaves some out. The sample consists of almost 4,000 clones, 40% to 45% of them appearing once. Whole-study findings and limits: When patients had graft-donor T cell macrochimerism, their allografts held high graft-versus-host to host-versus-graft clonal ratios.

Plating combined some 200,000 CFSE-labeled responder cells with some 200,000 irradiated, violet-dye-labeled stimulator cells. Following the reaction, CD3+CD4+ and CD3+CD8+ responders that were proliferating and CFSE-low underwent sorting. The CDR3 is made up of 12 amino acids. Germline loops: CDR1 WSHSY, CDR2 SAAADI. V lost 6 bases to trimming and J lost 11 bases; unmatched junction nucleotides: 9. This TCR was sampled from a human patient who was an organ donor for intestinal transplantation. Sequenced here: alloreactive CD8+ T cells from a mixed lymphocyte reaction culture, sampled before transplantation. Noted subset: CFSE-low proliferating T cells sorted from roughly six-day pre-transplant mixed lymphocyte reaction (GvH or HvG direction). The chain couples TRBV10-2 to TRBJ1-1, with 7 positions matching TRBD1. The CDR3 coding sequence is TGCGCCAGCAGCCACAGGGGACGACGGGCTTTCTTT. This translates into CASSHRGRRAFF.